These 14 T cell receptor beta chains share one sample of origin, sequenced in a study of T cells after yellow fever vaccination. TCRdb re-derived calls from the 5' RACE reads in MiXCR, one entry per CDR3 protein. This table holds about 340,000 distinct CDR3 sequences, around 12% found once. The starting material was CD4+ T cells sorted from PBMCs, obtained 15 days after the yellow fever booster vaccination. Receptor source: a man between 18 and 35 years old who received the YFV17D yellow fever vaccine.

This chain links TRBV2 with TRBJ2-1, with D perhaps TRBD2 (5 bases). This CDR3 is built from 11 residues. Germline CDR1 reads SNHLY; CDR2 reads FYNNEI. Trimming cost V 4 bases and J 12 bases, with 10 bases left between them. In DNA, the CDR3 is TGTGCCAGCAGTGTGGTGGGGAGGCAGTTCTTC. Its protein product is CASSVVGRQFF.

The chain joins TRBV12-3 or TRBV12-4 to TRBJ1-6, with TRBD1 matching over 8 bases. Trimming cost V 5 bases and J 9 bases; bases outside gene matches: 3. The CDR3 spans 13 residues. The CDR3 DNA is TGTGCCAGCAGTACGGACAGGGTTTCACCCCTCCACTTT. It is translated as CASSTDRVSPLHF.

Many counts were recorded for this clonotype. The chain links TRBV30 to TRBJ2-3, with 8 positions matching TRBD1. V was pared by 5 bases and J by 11 bases, with 12 bases of the junction left unmatched. Germline lookup yields CDR1 GTSNPN and CDR2 SVGIG (reference sequence). This CDR3 comprises 13 residues. The CDR3 is CAWRQNPGTGQYF. CDR3 sequence (DNA): TGTGCCTGGCGACAAAACCCCGGGACAGGGCAGTATTTT.

As to this clonotype: As the CDR3 is not closed by the conserved phenylalanine or tryptophan, this likely results from a read error. The chain is built from TRBV28 and TRBJ2-1, with unresolved D. CDR1 MDHEN and CDR2 SYDVKM come from the germline V gene. V lost 1 base, J lost 6 bases, and 10 bases lay in between. The length of the CDR3 is 14 residues. CDR3 region: CASSLSEFRNEQFL. CDR3 DNA sequence: TGTGCCAGCAGTTTATCAGAGTTTCGCAATGAGCAGTTCTTG.

This clonotype appeared many times. This rearrangement joins TRBV12-3 or TRBV12-4 to TRBJ2-5, with D possibly being TRBD1 (6 bases). CDR3 length: 14 residues. The V end was cut by 5 bases, the J end by 7 bases, with 17 bases between. The CDR3 DNA sequence: TGTGCCAGCAGTCGAGGACAGCCCCCCGGGACCCAGTACTTC. Its protein is CASSRGQPPGTQYF.

This clonotype has a count of ten or more. The junction differs from germline at one of its ends, possibly a read error. The J gene is TRBJ2-7, the V gene TRBV7-2; unclear D gene. The CDR3 consists of 11 residues. Germline assignment: CDR1 SGHTA and CDR2 FQGNSA. CDR3 amino acids: CASSLEGYIHF. For the CDR3, the DNA is TGTGCCAGCAGCTTAGAAGGGTACATCCACTTC.

There are a few counts of this clonotype. The rearrangement links TRBV20-1 to TRBJ2-1; D unresolved. V lost 5 bases and J lost 6, with 5 bases in between. CDR3 length: 10 residues. Germline V lookup: CDR1 DFQATT, CDR2 SNEGSKA (reference sequence). The CDR3 sequence: CSALGNEQFF. The CDR3 bases are TGCAGTGCTCTTGGCAATGAGCAGTTCTTC.

The chain carries TRBV24-1 and TRBJ2-3; D is undetermined. CDR3 length equals 16 residues. CDR1 and CDR2 (germline): KGHDR, SFDVKD. Trimming stripped 2 bases from V and 2 bases from J, with 13 bases between. The CDR3 DNA is TGTGCCACCAGTGATTACGACTCAAGCTCCACAGATACGCAGTATTTT. This sequence encodes CATSDYDSSSTDTQYF.

This clonotype came up a few times. The chain is built from TRBV5-4 and TRBJ1-1; tentative D call: TRBD1 (6 bases). The germline V and J ends were trimmed by 4 bases and 7 bases, with 17 bases remaining between them. Germline loops: CDR1 SGHNT, CDR2 YYREEE (reference sequence). The CDR3 loop spans 14 amino acids. CDR3 region: CASSPSGTNLEAFF. CDR3 coding DNA: TGTGCCAGCAGCCCTTCTGGGACAAACCTTGAAGCTTTCTTT.

This clonotype was recorded a few times. The gene calls are TRBV11-2 and TRBJ1-1; TRBD1 might be the D (5 bases). The V and J ends lost 1 base and 0 bases respectively, with 12 bases between them. From germline, CDR1 is SGHAT and CDR2 FQNNGV. The CDR3 length is 16 residues. The CDR3 loop reads CASSLVGAAVNTEAFF. CDR3 bases: TGTGCCAGCAGCTTAGTAGGGGCGGCGGTGAACACTGAAGCTTTCTTT.

This clonotype was found a few times. This chain joins TRBV6-1 and TRBJ2-7; D not certain. Trimming shortened V by 3 bases and J by 6 bases, and 12 bases separated the two germline ends. The CDR3 sequence is 13 residues long. In germline, CDR1 is MNHNS, CDR2 SASEGT. CDR3 in amino acids: CASSDLGGSEQYV. DNA for the CDR3: TGTGCCAGCAGTGATTTGGGCGGAAGCGAGCAGTACGTC.

On this clonotype: At one end the junction does not follow the germline gene, possibly because of a read error. V is TRBV20-1 and J is TRBJ1-1; no definite D call. Germline CDR1 and CDR2: DFQATT and SNEGSKA (reference sequence). The CDR3 sequence is 12 residues long. The CDR3 spells CSARGRYTEAFF. The CDR3 DNA reads as TGCAGTGCCAGAGGTCGGTACACTGAAGCTTTCTTT.

The V gene is TRBV12-1, the J gene TRBJ2-1; TRBD2 reflects the table's D call only, with no check against the DNA. TRBV12-1 is a known pseudogene. The length of the CDR3 is 17 residues. Here the CDR3 reads CASSFQSLCSRGQKQFF. The DNA for the CDR3 is TGTGCCAGCAGCTTTCAGTCCCTTTGCTCGAGGGGCCAGAAGCAGTTCTTC.

This clonotype was picked up a small number of times. This chain uses TRBV7-3 with TRBJ2-1, with no clear D. The V gene lost 1 base and the J gene lost 1 base, with 14 bases spanning the gap. Germline V lookup: CDR1 SGHTA, CDR2 FQGTGA. The CDR3 contains 17 residues. The CDR3 loop is CASSLRNLQESYNEQFF. CDR3 in DNA: TGTGCCAGCAGCTTAAGAAATCTCCAGGAGTCCTACAATGAGCAGTTCTTC.